This T cell receptor (beta chain) originates from a study of tumor-infiltrating lymphocytes in localized non-small cell lung cancer. In regard to this clone: Antigen unknown.

Regarding the study as a whole: Each assay used a separate piece of the same tissue. Tumor T-cell fraction was not associated with recurrence-free survival. Only some patients had TCR sequencing, depending on available tissue. Immunotypes IM1 and IM2 had similar TCR-derived T-cell fractions.

Assay used: immunoSEQ multiplex PCR; TCRdb lists only in-frame clones, some missing. The data hold about 15,000 clones, with less than 80% observed a single time. The germline V gene encodes CDR1 SGDLS and CDR2 YYNGEE. The CDR3 consists of 14 residues. Deletions cut 0 bases from V and 5 bases from J, with 11 bases between. This clonotype originated in a human donor with non-small cell lung cancer. The chain recombines TRBV9 with TRBJ2-5, with D tentatively TRBD2 (6 bases). The sample taken for sequencing was lung tumor tissue. The CDR3 loop is CASSVGIGRETQYF. Written as DNA, the CDR3 is TGTGCCAGCAGCGTAGGAATAGGGAGGGAGACCCAGTACTTC.